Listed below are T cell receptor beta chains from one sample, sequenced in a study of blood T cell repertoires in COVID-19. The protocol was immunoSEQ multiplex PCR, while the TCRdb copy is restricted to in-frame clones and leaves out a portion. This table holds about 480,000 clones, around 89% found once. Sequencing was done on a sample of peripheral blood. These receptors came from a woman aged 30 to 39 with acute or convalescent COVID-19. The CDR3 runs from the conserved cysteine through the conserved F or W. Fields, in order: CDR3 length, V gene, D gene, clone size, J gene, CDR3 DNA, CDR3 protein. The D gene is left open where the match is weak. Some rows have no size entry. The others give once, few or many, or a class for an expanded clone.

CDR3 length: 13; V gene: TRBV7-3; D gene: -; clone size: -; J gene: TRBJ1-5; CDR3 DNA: TGTGCCAGCAGCTTCAGAAAAAATCAGCCCCAGCATTTT; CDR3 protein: CASSFRKNQPQHF
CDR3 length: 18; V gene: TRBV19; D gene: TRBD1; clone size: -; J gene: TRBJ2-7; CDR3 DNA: TGTGCCAGTAGCCGTACCCCTCACGGGACAGTGGGCTCCTACGAGCAGTACTTC; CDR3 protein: CASSRTPHGTVGSYEQYF
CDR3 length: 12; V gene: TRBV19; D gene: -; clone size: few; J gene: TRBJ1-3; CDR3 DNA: TGTGCCAGCACTTATGGTGGAAACACCATATATTTT; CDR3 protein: CASTYGGNTIYF
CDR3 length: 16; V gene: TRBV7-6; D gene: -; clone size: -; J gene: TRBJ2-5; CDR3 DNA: TGTGCCAGCAGCTCAAGTCTGGGGGGGGCTCAAGAGACCCAGTACTTC; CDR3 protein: CASSSSLGGAQETQYF
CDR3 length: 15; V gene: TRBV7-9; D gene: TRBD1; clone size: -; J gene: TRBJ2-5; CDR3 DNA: TGTGCCAGCAGCCCTTCACTTGACAGGGGCCAGACCCAGTACTTC; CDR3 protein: CASSPSLDRGQTQYF
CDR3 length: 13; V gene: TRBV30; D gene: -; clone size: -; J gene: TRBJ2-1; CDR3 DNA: TGTGCCTGGAGTCCCGGGACAAACAATGAGCAGTTCTTC; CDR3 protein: CAWSPGTNNEQFF
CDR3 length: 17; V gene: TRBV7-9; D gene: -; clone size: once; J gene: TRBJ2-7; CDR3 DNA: TGTGCCAGCAGCCGGTTAAGACCGGCTATGGCGGCGTACGAGCAGTACTTC; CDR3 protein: CASSRLRPAMAAYEQYF
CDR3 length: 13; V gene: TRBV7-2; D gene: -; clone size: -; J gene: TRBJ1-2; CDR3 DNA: TGTGCCAGCAGGTCGGGCGAGGGCTATGGCTACACCTTC; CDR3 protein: CASRSGEGYGYTF
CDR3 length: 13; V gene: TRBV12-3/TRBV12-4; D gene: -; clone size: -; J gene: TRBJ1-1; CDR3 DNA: TGTGCCAGCAGTGCCACCGGGAGGACTGAAGCTTTCTTT; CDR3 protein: CASSATGRTEAFF
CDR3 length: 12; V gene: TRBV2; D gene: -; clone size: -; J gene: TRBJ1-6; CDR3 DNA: TGTGCCAGCACGGTGGGAGTCTCACCCCTCCACTTT; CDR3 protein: CASTVGVSPLHF
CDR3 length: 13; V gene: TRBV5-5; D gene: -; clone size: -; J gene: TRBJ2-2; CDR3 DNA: TGTGCCACAAATTCCCCGGTAACCGGGGAGCTGTTTTTT; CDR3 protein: CATNSPVTGELFF
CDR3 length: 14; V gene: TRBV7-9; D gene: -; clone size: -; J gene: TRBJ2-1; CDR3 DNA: TGTGCCAGCAGCTTAACGGACTATTACAATGAGCAGTTCTTC; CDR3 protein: CASSLTDYYNEQFF
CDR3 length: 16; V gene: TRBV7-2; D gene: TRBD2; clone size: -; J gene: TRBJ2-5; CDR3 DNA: TGTGCCAGCAGCCCACTAGCGGGGGCCTACCAAGAGACCCAGTACTTC; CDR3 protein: CASSPLAGAYQETQYF
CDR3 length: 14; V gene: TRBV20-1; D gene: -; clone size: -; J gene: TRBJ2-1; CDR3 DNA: TGCAGTGCTAGTAAAAAAACTATATACAATGAGCAGTTCTTC; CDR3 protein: CSASKKTIYNEQFF
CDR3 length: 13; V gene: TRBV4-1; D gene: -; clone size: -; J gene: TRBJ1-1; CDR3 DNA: TGCGCCAGCAGCCAAGAGAGGGGGACTGAAGCTTTCTTT; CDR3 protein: CASSQERGTEAFF
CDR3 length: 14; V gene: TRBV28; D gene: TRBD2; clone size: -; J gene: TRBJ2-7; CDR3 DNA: TGTGCCAGCAGTATACGGACTAGCCGAGACGAGCAGTACTTC; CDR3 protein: CASSIRTSRDEQYF
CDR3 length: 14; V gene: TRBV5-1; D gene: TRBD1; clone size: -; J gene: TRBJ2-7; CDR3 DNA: TGCGCCAGCAGCCTAAACAGGGGACAGCACGAGCAGTACTTC; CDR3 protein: CASSLNRGQHEQYF
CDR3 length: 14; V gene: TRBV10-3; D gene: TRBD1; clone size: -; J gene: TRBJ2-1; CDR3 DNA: TGTGCCATCAGTGAAGGGCAGGGGGCCCATGAGCAGTTCTTC; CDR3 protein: CAISEGQGAHEQFF
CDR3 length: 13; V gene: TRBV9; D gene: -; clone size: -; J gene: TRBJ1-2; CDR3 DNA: TGTGCCAGCACCCCAGTCCCTAACTATGGCTACACCTTC; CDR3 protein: CASTPVPNYGYTF
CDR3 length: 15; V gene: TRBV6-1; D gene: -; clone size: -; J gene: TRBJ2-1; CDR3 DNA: TGTGCCAGCAGTGAAGGTACTCCTCCCTACAATGAGCAGTTCTTC; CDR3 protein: CASSEGTPPYNEQFF
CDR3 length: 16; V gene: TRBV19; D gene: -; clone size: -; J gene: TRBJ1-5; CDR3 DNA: TGTGCCAGTAGTATAGATCATAGGGAGGCGAATCAGCCCCAGCATTTT; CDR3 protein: CASSIDHREANQPQHF
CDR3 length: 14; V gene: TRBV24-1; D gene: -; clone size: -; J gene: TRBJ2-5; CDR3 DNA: TGTGCCACCAGTGATTTCGAACAGCAAGAGACCCAGTACTTC; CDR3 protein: CATSDFEQQETQYF
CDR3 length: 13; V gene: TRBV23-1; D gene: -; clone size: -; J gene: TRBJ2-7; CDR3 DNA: TGCGCCAGCAGTCAGCTGACAGTCAACGAGCAGTACTTC; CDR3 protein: CASSQLTVNEQYF
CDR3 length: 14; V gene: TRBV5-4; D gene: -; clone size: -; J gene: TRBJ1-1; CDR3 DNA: TGTGCCAGCAGCCCATGGGCACAGAACACTGAAGCTTTCTTT; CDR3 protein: CASSPWAQNTEAFF
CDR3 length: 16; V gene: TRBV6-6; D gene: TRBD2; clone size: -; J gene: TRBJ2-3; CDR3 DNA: TGTGCCAGCAGTTCCCGGAGCGGGGGCGCCTCAGATACGCAGTATTTT; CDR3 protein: CASSSRSGGASDTQYF
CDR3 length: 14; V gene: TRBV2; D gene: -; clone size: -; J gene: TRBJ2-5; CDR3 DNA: TGTGCCAGCAGTGAGGTCAGGGTCCAGGAGACCCAGTACTTC; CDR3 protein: CASSEVRVQETQYF
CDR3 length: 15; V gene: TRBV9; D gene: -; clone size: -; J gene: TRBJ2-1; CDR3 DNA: TGTGCCAGCAGCGCCCGGGACACCCCTAGGGATGAGCAGTTCTTC; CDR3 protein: CASSARDTPRDEQFF
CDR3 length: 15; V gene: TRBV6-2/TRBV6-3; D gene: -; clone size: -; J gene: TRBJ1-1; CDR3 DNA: TGTGCCAGCAGCCGCGGGGGGGCGGAGAACACTGAAGCTTTCTTT; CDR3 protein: CASSRGGAENTEAFF
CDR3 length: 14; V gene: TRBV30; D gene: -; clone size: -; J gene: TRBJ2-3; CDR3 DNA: TGTGCCTGGAGTCCCAGGGGCACTGCAGATACGCAGTATTTT; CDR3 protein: CAWSPRGTADTQYF
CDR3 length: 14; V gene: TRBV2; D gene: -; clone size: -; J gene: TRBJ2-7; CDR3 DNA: TGTGCCAGCACGGCGGGCACCTACTCCTACGAGCAGTACTTC; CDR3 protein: CASTAGTYSYEQYF
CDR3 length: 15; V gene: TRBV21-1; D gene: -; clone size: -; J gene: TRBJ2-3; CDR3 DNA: TGTGCCAGCAGCAAAGCTCGGGACAGAGAAGATACGCAGTATTTT; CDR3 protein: CASSKARDREDTQYF
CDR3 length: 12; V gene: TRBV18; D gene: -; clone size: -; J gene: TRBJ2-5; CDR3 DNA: TGTGCCAGCCTTGGACTCGAAGAGACCCAGTACTTC; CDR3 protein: CASLGLEETQYF
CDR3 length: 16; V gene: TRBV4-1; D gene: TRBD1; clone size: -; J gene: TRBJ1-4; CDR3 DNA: TGCGCCAGCAGCCAAGAGAGGACAGGGGTGGTTGAAAAACTGTTTTTT; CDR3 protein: CASSQERTGVVEKLFF
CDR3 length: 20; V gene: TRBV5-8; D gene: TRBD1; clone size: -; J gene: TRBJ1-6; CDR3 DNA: TGTGCCAGCAGCTTGGGCCCGGGACAGGGGCCGAGCTCCTATAATTCACCCCTCCACTTT; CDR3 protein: CASSLGPGQGPSSYNSPLHF
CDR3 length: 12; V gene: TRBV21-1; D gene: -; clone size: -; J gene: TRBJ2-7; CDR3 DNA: TGTGCCAGCAGCGCACAGGGTTGTGAGCAGTACTTC; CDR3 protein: CASSAQGCEQYF
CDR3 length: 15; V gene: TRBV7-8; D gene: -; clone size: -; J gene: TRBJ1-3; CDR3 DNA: TGTGCCAGCAGCTCGCGGCCCTACTCTGGAAACACCATATATTTT; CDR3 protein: CASSSRPYSGNTIYF
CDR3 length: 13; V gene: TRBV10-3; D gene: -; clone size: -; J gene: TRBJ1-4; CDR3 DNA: TGTGCCAGTTCGGACAGACACCATGAAAAACTGTTTTTT; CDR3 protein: CASSDRHHEKLFF
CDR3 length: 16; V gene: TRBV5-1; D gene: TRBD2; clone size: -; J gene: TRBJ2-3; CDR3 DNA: TGCGCCAGCAGCCGCAAAACGGGACTAGCCGCTGATACGCAGTATTTT; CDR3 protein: CASSRKTGLAADTQYF
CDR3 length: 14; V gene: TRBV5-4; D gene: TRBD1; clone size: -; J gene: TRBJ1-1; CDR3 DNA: TGTGCCAGCAGCCGGGCGGACAGGGGTACTGAAGCTTTCTTT; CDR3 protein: CASSRADRGTEAFF
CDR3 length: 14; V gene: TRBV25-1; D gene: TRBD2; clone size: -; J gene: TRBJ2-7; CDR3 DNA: TGTGCCAGCAGTGAATACGGGACTAGCAACGAGCAGTACTTC; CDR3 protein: CASSEYGTSNEQYF
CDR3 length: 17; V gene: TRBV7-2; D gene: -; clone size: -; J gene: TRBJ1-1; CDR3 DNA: TGTGCCAGCAGCTTAGTCTTCTCCTGGCAAAGGAGATCTGAAGCTTTCTTT; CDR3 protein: CASSLVFSWQRRSEAFF
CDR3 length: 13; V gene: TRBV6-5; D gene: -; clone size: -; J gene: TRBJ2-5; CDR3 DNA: TGTGCCTCGGAGATCTCGTTGGAGGAGACCCAGTACTTC; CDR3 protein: CASEISLEETQYF
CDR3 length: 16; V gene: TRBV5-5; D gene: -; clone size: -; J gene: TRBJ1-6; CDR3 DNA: TGTGCCAGCCGCTCCAGGCGAGGGTTGTTGGATTCACCCCTCCACTTT; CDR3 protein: CASRSRRGLLDSPLHF
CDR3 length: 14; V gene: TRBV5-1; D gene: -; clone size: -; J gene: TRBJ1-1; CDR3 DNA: TGCGCCAGCACCGAAACGACAGGTCCCACTGAAGCTTTCTTT; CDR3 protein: CASTETTGPTEAFF
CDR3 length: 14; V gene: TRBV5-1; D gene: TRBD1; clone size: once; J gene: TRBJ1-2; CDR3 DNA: TGCGCCAGCAGCTCTCCGAGAGGGGGCGTTGGCTACACCTTC; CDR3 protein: CASSSPRGGVGYTF
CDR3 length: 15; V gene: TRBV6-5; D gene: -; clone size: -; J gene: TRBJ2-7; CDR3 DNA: TGTGCCAGCAGTCCTTCCTACCGACAGTCCTACGAGCAGTACTTC; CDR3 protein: CASSPSYRQSYEQYF
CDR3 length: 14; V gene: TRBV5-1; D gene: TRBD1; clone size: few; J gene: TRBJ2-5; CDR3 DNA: TGCGCCAGCAGCTTGGTACAGGGGGCCGGGACCCAGTACTTC; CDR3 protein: CASSLVQGAGTQYF
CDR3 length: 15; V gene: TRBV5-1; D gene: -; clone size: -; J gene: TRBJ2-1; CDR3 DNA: TGCGCCAGCAGCTTGGACGGGACACTATACAATGAGCAGTTCTTC; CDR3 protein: CASSLDGTLYNEQFF
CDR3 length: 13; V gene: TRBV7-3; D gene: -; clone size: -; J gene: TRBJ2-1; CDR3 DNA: TGTGCCAGCAGTTTCCGCAGAGGCTTAGAGCAGTTCTTC; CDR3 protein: CASSFRRGLEQFF
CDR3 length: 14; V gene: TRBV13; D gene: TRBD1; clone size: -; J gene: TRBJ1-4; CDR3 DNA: TGTGCCAGCAGCTCCCGGGACAGGAATGAAAAACTGTTTTTT; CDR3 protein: CASSSRDRNEKLFF
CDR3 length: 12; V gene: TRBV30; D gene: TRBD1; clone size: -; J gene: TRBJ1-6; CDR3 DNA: TGTGCCTGGCGACAGGGGAATTCACCCCTCCACTTT; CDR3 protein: CAWRQGNSPLHF
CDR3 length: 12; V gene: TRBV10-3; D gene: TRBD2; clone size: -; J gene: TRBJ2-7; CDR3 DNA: TGTGCCATCGCTCCGGGGGGGGACGAGCAGTACTTC; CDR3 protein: CAIAPGGDEQYF
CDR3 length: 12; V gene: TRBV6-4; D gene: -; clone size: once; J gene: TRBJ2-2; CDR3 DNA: TGTGCCAGCAGCTTGAACACCGGGGAGCTGTTTTTT; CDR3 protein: CASSLNTGELFF
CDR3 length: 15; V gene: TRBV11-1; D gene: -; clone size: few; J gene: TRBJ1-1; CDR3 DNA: TGTGCCAGCAGCTCCAGACAGAGTGTGAACACTGAAGCTTTCTTT; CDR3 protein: CASSSRQSVNTEAFF